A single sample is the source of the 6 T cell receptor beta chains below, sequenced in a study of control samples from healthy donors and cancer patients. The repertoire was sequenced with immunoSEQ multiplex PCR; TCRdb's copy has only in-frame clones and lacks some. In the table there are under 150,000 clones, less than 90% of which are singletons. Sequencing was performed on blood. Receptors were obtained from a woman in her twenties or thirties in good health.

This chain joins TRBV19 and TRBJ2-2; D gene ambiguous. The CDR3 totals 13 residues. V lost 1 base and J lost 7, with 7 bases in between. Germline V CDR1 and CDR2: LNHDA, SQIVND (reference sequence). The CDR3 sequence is CASSIVGNGELFF. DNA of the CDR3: TGTGCCAGTAGTATAGTGGGAAACGGGGAGCTGTTTTTT.

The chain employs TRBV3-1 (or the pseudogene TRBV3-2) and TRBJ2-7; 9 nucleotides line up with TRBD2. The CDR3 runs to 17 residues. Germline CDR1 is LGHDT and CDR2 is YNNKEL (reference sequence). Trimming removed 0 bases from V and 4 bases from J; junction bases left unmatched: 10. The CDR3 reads CASSQEMGGRGSYEQYF. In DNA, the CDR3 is TGTGCCAGCAGCCAAGAAATGGGCGGGAGGGGTAGTTACGAGCAGTACTTC.

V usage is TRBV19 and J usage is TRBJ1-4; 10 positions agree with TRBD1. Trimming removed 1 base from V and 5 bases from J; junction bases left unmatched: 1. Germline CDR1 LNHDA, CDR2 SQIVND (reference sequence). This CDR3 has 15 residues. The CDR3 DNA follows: TGTGCCAGTAGTATAGCGGGACAGGGGAATGAAAAACTGTTTTTT. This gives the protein CASSIAGQGNEKLFF.

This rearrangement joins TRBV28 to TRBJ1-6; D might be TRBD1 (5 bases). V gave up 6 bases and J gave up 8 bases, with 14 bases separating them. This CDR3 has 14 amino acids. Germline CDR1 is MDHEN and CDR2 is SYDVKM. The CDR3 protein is CASRLGTQDSPLHF. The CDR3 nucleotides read TGTGCCAGCAGACTCGGGACCCAGGATTCACCCCTCCACTTT.

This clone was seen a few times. CDR3 in amino acids: CASTLTDQHF. The CDR3 DNA reads as TGCGCCAGCACCTTAACAGATCAGCATTTT. The V gene is TRBV5-1, the J gene TRBJ1-5, with D hard to call. The CDR3 contains 10 residues. Germline CDR1 reads SGHRS; CDR2 reads YFSETQ. The V gene lost 6 bases and the J gene lost 13 bases, with 11 bases spanning the gap.

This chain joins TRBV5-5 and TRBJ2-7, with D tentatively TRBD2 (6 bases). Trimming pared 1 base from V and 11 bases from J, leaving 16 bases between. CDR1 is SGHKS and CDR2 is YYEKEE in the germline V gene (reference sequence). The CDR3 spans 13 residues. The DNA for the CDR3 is TGTGCCAGCAGCTTGCGTCCGCTAGCGTCCAAGTACTTC. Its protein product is CASSLRPLASKYF.